This T cell receptor (beta chain) emerged from a study of blood T cell repertoires in COVID-19. The CDR3 covers 15 residues. Germline CDR1 is MNHEY and CDR2 is SVGAGI. The V and J ends lost 5 bases and 5 bases, in that order; junction bases with no gene match: 5. Generated by immunoSEQ multiplex PCR, the TCRdb table keeps only in-frame clones and is missing some. The data show about 310,000 clones, under 90% seen once. This chain links TRBV6-5 with TRBJ2-2, with TRBD2 matching over 10 bases. Sequencing input: PBMCs or T cells enriched from blood (not recorded which). The receptor's source is a man between 60 and 75 years old who had recovered from COVID-19. The CDR3 is CASSSGLAVTGELFF. The CDR3 region has the DNA TGTGCCAGCAGTAGCGGACTAGCGGTTACCGGGGAGCTGTTTTTT.